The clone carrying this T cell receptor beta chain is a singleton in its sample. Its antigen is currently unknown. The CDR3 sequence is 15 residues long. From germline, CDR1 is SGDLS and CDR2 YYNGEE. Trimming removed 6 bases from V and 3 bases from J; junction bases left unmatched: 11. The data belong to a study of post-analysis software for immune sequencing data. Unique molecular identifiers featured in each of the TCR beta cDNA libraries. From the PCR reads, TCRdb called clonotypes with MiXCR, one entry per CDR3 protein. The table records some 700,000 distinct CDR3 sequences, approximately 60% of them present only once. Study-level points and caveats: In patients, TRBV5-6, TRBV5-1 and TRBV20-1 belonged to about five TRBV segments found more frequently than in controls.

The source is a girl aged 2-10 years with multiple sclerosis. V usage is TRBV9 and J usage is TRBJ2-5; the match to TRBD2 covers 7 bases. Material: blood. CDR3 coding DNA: TGTGCCAGCACCCGACGGGGGGAGAAGGAAGAGACCCAGTACTTC. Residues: CASTRRGEKEETQYF.